In this sample, the clone carrying this T cell receptor (beta chain) turned up a few times. The CDR3 runs to 12 residues. Germline V gene lookup returns CDR1 KGHSH and CDR2 LQKENI. V lost 6 bases and J 7 bases, leaving 12 bases between the germline ends. Healthy adults negative for HIV, lacking recent acute infections or vaccinations, served as donors. Partitioning of CD4+ cells yielded a CD45RA+ naive subset and a CD45RA-negative memory subset. In the authors' methods: ImmunoSEQ sequences covered only the junction and lacked quality scores; filtering therefore differed. Method: immunoSEQ multiplex PCR; TCRdb's copy keeps in-frame clones and lacks some. V and J calls and clone size are as listed in that table; D and trimming were resolved from the DNA. The sample gives roughly 640,000 clones, around 67% of which show up once; approximately 1.6% is in the top ten. The data were obtained in a study of shared clonotypes between healthy human individuals.

This sequence was found in a woman in her twenties or thirties in good health. The sequenced sample consisted of memory CD4+ T cells sorted from blood. Subset in this sample: CD45RA-negative fraction. The J gene is TRBJ1-1, the V gene TRBV18, with D possibly being TRBD1 (5 bases). The CDR3 sequence: CASSAREFEAFF. CDR3 in DNA: TGTGCCAGCTCGGCCAGGGAGTTTGAAGCTTTCTTT.